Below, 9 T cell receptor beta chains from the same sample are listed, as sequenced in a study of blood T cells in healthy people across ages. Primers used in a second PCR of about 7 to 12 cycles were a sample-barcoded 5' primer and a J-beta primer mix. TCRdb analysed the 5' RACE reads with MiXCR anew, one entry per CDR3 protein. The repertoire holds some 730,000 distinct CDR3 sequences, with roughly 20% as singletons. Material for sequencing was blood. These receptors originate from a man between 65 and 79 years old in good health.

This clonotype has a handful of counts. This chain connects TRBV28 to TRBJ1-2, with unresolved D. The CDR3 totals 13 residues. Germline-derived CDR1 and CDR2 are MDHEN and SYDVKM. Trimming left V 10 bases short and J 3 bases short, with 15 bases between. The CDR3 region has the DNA TGTGCCACCGCGATCGGGAGGGACTATGGCTACACCTTC. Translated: CATAIGRDYGYTF.

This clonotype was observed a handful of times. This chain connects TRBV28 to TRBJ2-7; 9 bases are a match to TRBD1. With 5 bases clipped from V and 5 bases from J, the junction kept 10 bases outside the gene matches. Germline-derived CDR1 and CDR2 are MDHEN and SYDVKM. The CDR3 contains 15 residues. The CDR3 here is CASSTWTGVVDEQYF. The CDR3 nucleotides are TGTGCCAGCAGTACCTGGACAGGGGTGGTGGACGAGCAGTACTTC.

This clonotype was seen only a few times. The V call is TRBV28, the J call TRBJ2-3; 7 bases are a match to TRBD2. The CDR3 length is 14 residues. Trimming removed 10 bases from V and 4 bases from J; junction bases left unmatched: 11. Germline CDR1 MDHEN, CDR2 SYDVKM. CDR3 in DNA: TGTGCCACCCACCTGGCTAGCGGATCAGATACGCAGTATTTT. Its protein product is CATHLASGSDTQYF.

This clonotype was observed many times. The CDR3 DNA reads as TGCGCCAGCAGCTTGGACGGGGGCAATCAGCCCCAGCATTTT. Its protein product is CASSLDGGNQPQHF. The rearrangement uses TRBV5-1 and TRBJ1-5, with D hard to call. The CDR3 runs to 14 residues. Trimming pared 0 bases from V and 2 bases from J, leaving 6 bases between. Germline CDR1 and CDR2: SGHRS and YFSETQ.

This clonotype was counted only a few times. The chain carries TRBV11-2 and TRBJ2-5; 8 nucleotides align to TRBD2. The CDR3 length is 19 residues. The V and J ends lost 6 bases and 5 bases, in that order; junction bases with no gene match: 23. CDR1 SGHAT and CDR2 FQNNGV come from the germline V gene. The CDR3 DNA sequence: TGTGCCAGCAGATCACTAGGACTAGCATGGGGAGTAATTATGGAGACCCAGTACTTC. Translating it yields CASRSLGLAWGVIMETQYF.

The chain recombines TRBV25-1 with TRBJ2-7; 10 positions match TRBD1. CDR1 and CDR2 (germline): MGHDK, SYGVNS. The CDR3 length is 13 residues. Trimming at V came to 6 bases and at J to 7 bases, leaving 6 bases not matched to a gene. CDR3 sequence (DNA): TGTGCCAGCAGGGGGACAGGGGTTGGAGAGCAGTACTTC. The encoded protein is CASRGTGVGEQYF.

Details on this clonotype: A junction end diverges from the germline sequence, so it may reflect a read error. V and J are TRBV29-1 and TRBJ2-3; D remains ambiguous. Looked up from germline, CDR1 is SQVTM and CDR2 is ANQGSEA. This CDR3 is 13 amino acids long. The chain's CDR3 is CGVVSQGTDTQYF. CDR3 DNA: TGCGGCGTTGTAAGCCAGGGCACAGATACGCAGTATTTT.

This chain's CDR3 is CASSPRDFASGQETQYF. DNA of the CDR3: TGTGCCAGCAGCCCCCGGGATTTTGCTAGCGGACAAGAGACCCAGTACTTC. The J gene is TRBJ2-5, the V gene TRBV7-9; 7 bases map to TRBD2. The CDR3 is 17 residues long. Germline assignment: CDR1 SEHNR and CDR2 FQNEAQ (reference sequence). The V gene end was trimmed by 5 bases and the J gene end by 2 bases; junction bases not matched to a gene: 14.

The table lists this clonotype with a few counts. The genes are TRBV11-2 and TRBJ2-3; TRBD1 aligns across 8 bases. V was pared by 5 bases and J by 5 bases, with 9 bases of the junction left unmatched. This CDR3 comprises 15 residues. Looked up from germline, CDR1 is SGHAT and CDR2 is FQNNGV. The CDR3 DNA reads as TGTGCCAGCAGCCTCAGGGGGCTCGATGGAGATACGCAGTATTTT. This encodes CASSLRGLDGDTQYF.